This T cell receptor beta chain was captured in a study of cytomegalovirus exposure and HLA in healthy donors. 13 Jbeta primers and 60 Vbeta primers were used for the PCR. Here immunoSEQ multiplex PCR was the method, and the copy in TCRdb shows in-frame clones only, minus some. Among roughly 170,000 clones listed, about 80% were seen once. The V gene's germline CDR1 is SGDLS and CDR2 YYNGEE. This CDR3 has 15 residues. Trimming removed 3 bases at V and 1 base at J, with 11 bases between. The clonotype was recovered from a boy younger than 18 in good health and CMV-seronegative. The V and J genes are TRBV9 and TRBJ1-5, with D perhaps matching TRBD1 (5 bases). Sequencing input: PBMCs. CDR3 residues: CASSAQGFSNQPQHF. The CDR3 bases are TGTGCCAGCAGCGCCCAGGGCTTCAGCAATCAGCCCCAGCATTTT.